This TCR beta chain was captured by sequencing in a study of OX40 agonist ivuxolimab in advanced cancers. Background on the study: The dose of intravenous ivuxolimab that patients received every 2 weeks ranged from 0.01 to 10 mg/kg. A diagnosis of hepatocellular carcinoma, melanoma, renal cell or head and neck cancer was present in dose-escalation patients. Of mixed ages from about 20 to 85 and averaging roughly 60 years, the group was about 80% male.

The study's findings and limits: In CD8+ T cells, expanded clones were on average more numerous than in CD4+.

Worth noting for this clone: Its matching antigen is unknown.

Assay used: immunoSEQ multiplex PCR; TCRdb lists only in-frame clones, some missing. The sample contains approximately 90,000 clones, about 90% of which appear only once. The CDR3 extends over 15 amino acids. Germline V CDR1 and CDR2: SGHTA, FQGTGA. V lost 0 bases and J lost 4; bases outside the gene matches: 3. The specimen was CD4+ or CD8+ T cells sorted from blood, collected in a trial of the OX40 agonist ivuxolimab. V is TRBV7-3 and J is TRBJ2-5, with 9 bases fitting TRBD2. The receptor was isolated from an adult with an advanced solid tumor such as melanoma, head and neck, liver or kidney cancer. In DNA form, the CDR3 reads TGTGCCAGCAGCTTAACGGGACTAGCTAGAGAGACCCAGTACTTC. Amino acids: CASSLTGLARETQYF.